The clone carrying this T cell receptor (beta chain) was detected ten times or more. The sample belongs to a study of identical twins. TCRdb reprocessed the 5' RACE reads via MiXCR and lists one record per CDR3 protein. Of 500,000 or so distinct CDR3 sequences listed, approximately 15% were seen once; the top ten hold about 0.52%. Separately, the same data were catalogued under a study of yellow fever vaccine responses in identical twins.

This receptor was taken from a woman aged 18-35 years in good health. The sequenced material came from CD4+ T cells sorted from blood.

The CDR3 region is CASSTPGTDTQYF. CDR3 sequence (DNA): TGTGCCAGCAGTACCCCGGGGACAGATACGCAGTATTTT. The rearrangement links TRBV28 to TRBJ2-3; TRBD2 is a possible D gene (5 bases). Germline assignment: CDR1 MDHEN and CDR2 SYDVKM. Trimming pared 5 bases from V and 3 bases from J, leaving 9 bases between. The CDR3 length is 13 residues.